This T cell receptor beta chain stems from a study of T cell responses to AZD1222 COVID-19 vaccine. General study findings and limits: In a largely white British group with more females than males, clonal diversity was possibly underestimated. Just five or six AZD1222 recipients were seropositive at baseline.

Both about-4-week and about-12-week second-dose recipients were combined. This clone was counted a single time. Its antigen is unidentified. TCRdb's table, derived via immunoSEQ multiplex PCR, lists solely in-frame clones and lacks some. Here the sample spans about 84,000 clones, 75% to 90% being singletons. The sample here was peripheral blood, taken 28 days after the second AZD1222 dose. The clonotype originates from an adult who received the AZD1222 COVID-19 vaccine.

The CDR3 protein is CASSLVGSSNYGYTF. The CDR3 region has the DNA TGCGCCAGCAGCTTGGTTGGCAGCTCGAACTATGGCTACACCTTC. The chain carries TRBV5-1 and TRBJ1-2; D call uncertain. Trimming shortened V by 0 bases and J by 2 bases, and 11 bases separated the two germline ends. CDR3 length equals 15 residues. Germline CDR1 SGHRS, CDR2 YFSETQ.